Below are 30 T cell receptor beta chains sequenced from a single sample in a study of blood T cell repertoires in COVID-19. Assay: immunoSEQ multiplex PCR; the TCRdb copy retains only in-frame clones and omits some. The sample records over 200,000 clones, about 80% being singletons. The sequenced sample was peripheral blood. The receptors shown here come from a woman in her forties with active or convalescent COVID-19.

V and J are TRBV28 and TRBJ1-2; a weak D match, TRBD1 (5 bases). Trimming left V 7 bases short and J 4 bases short, with 13 bases between. The length of the CDR3 is 13 residues. Germline values: CDR1 MDHEN, CDR2 SYDVKM. The CDR3 here is CASTVGQGYGYTF. In nucleotides, the CDR3 is TGTGCCAGCACCGTTGGGCAGGGCTATGGCTACACCTTC.

This clone was observed a few times. Written as DNA, the CDR3 is TGCAGTGCTAGTATAGAGTCAAGAGCTGCTTTCTTT. This translates into CSASIESRAAFF. This chain uses TRBV20-1 with TRBJ1-1; D remains ambiguous. Germline V gene sequence: CDR1 DFQATT, CDR2 SNEGSKA (reference sequence). Trimming stripped 3 bases from V and 11 bases from J, with 16 bases between. CDR3 size: 12 residues.

The V and J genes are TRBV7-8 and TRBJ1-2; D gene unclear. Germline V gene sequence: CDR1 SGHVS, CDR2 FQNEAQ. The CDR3 totals 15 residues. Trimming stripped 3 bases from V and 0 bases from J, with 11 bases between. CDR3 in DNA: TGTGCCAGCAGCTTTGGAGGGCCCTCTAACTATGGCTACACCTTC. Its translation: CASSFGGPSNYGYTF.

This chain uses TRBV10-3 with TRBJ2-2, with a tentative D call TRBD1 (6 bases). The length of the CDR3 is 16 residues. V lost 2 bases and J 4 bases, leaving 14 bases between the germline ends. Germline CDR1 and CDR2: ENHRY and SYGVKD. Here the CDR3 DNA reads TGTGCCATCAGTGAGCGAGGGGACACTTTCACCGGGGAGCTGTTTTTT. This encodes CAISERGDTFTGELFF.

The chain employs TRBV6-5 and TRBJ2-7; D gene ambiguous. The CDR3 is made up of 10 amino acids. Trimming pared 10 bases from V and 1 base from J, leaving 5 bases between. Looked up from germline, CDR1 is MNHEY and CDR2 is SVGAGI. Here the CDR3 DNA reads TGTGCCATCGGGTCCTACGAGCAGTACTTC. Its translation is CAIGSYEQYF.

The gene calls are TRBV7-2 and TRBJ1-2, with 9 bases aligning to TRBD1. Trimming cost V 4 bases and J 5 bases; bases outside gene matches: 5. The CDR3 is 14 residues long. From germline, CDR1 is SGHTA and CDR2 FQGNSA. The DNA for the CDR3 is TGTGCCAGCAGCTCGAGGGACAGGGAGTATGGCTACACCTTC. It codes for CASSSRDREYGYTF. Based on the CDR3 plus reference TRBV7-2 and TRBJ1-2, the full variable domain is GAGVSQSPSNKVTEKGKDVELRCDPISGHTALYWYRQSLGQGLEFLIYFQGNSAPDKSGLPSDRFSAERTGGSVSTLTIQRTQQEDSAVYLCASSSRDREYGYTFGSGTRLTVV.

The chain couples TRBV2 to TRBJ2-3; 10 bases align to TRBD1. The germline CDR1 and CDR2 sequences are SNHLY and FYNNEI. V was clipped by 6 bases and J by 4 bases; unmatched bases: 4. CDR3 length equals 14 residues. The CDR3 loop reads CASSPGQGADTQYF. Here the CDR3 DNA reads TGTGCCAGCAGCCCTGGACAGGGGGCAGATACGCAGTATTTT.

The table lists this clone with a count of one. The chain carries TRBV30 and TRBJ2-1; TRBD2 matches at 8 bases. CDR3 size: 14 residues. From germline, CDR1 is GTSNPN and CDR2 SVGIG (reference sequence). V shed 3 bases, J shed 2 bases, and the junction held 3 bases outside the gene matches. The CDR3 is CAWRATSAYNEQFF. For the CDR3, the DNA is TGTGCCTGGAGAGCGACTAGCGCCTACAATGAGCAGTTCTTC.

The chain is built from TRBV6-5 and TRBJ1-4, with 9 positions matching TRBD1. The CDR3 consists of 16 residues. CDR1 is MNHEY and CDR2 is SVGAGI in the germline V gene. J was trimmed by 4 bases and V by 0 bases; bases with no gene match: 3. The CDR3 here is CASSYSRDRVNEKLFF. As DNA, the CDR3 is TGTGCCAGCAGTTACTCGAGGGACAGGGTTAATGAAAAACTGTTTTTT.

The chain couples TRBV15 to TRBJ2-6, with a possible D match to TRBD1 (8 bases). Deletions cut 7 bases from V and 0 bases from J, with 13 bases between. CDR1 and CDR2 (germline): LNHNV, YYDKDF (reference sequence). The CDR3 length is 16 residues. The DNA of the CDR3 is TGTGCCACCACTAGCGGACAGGGCTCTGGGGCCAACGTCCTGACTTTC. Translated: CATTSGQGSGANVLTF.

The genes are TRBV3-1 (or the pseudogene TRBV3-2) and TRBJ1-2; unclear D gene. CDR1 is LGHDT, CDR2 YNNKEL, per germline (reference sequence). V was cut by 0 bases and J by 2 bases, with 13 bases left in between. The CDR3 has 16 residues. The CDR3 here is CASSQDWLRGNYGYTF. The CDR3 DNA reads TGTGCCAGCAGCCAAGATTGGTTAAGAGGGAACTATGGCTACACCTTC.

The V and J genes are TRBV27 and TRBJ1-2; D gene ambiguous. CDR3 length equals 14 residues. Trimming cost V 6 bases and J 7 bases, with 18 bases left between them. Germline-derived CDR1 and CDR2 are MNHEY and SMNVEV (reference sequence). CDR3 bases: TGTGCCAGCAGCCTGAGTGCCCCCGCTATTGGCTACACCTTC. Its protein is CASSLSAPAIGYTF.

This chain links TRBV24-1 with TRBJ2-7; tentative D call: TRBD2 (6 bases). V lost 4 bases to trimming and J lost 2 bases, with 11 bases between them. CDR1 and CDR2 from the germline V gene are KGHDR and SFDVKD. The CDR3 contains 14 residues. The CDR3 here is CATSDLGTPYEQYF. The CDR3 DNA reads as TGTGCCACCAGTGACCTAGGGACTCCCTACGAGCAGTACTTC.

This clone was observed once. This sequence joins TRBV7-8 and TRBJ1-1; TRBD1 matches 9 bases. This CDR3 region has 18 residues. The germline V gene encodes CDR1 SGHVS and CDR2 FQNEAQ. V lost 5 bases to trimming and J lost 0 bases; unmatched junction nucleotides: 13. The CDR3 is CASSPPPWDRVMNTEAFF. CDR3 nucleotides: TGTGCCAGCAGCCCCCCACCTTGGGACAGGGTAATGAACACTGAAGCTTTCTTT.

The J gene is TRBJ2-1, the V gene TRBV13, with 12 nucleotides matching TRBD2. This CDR3 contains 15 residues. CDR1 and CDR2 (germline): PRHDT, FYEKMQ (reference sequence). The trim removed 5 bases at V and 14 bases at J, leaving 13 bases unmatched. The CDR3: CASSPSTSGRLLEFF. CDR3 in DNA: TGTGCCAGCAGCCCATCGACTAGCGGGAGATTGTTGGAGTTCTTC.

J is TRBJ2-3 and V is TRBV7-2; 9 bases agree with TRBD2. Germline V gene lookup returns CDR1 SGHTA and CDR2 FQGNSA. With V trimmed by 2 bases and J by 2 bases, 5 bases remained unmatched. The CDR3 has 16 amino acids. The CDR3 sequence is CASSLLGLAITDTQYF. The CDR3 DNA is TGTGCCAGCAGCTTATTAGGACTAGCGATCACAGATACGCAGTATTTT.

In this sample, this clone turned up a few times. The J gene is TRBJ1-6, the V gene TRBV25-1; 7 bases align to TRBD1. Trimming removed 4 bases from V and 7 bases from J; junction bases left unmatched: 7. CDR1 is MGHDK and CDR2 is SYGVNS in the germline V gene. The CDR3 loop spans 15 amino acids. The CDR3 nucleotides are TGTGCCAGCAGTGGGGGACAGACAAGGAATTCACCCCTCCACTTT. Its protein is CASSGGQTRNSPLHF.

The rearrangement uses TRBV7-2 and TRBJ1-2, with D hard to call. V lost 2 bases to trimming and J lost 5 bases, with 24 bases between them. CDR3 size: 18 residues. CDR1 SGHTA and CDR2 FQGNSA come from the germline V gene. CDR3 in amino acids: CASSLPWVTPRVGYGYTF. The DNA of the CDR3 is TGTGCCAGCAGCTTACCCTGGGTTACCCCGAGGGTCGGGTATGGCTACACCTTC.

The chain has TRBV18 and TRBJ2-2; no clear D. The germline V gene encodes CDR1 KGHSH and CDR2 LQKENI. This CDR3 spans 15 amino acids. Between the trimmed V and J ends, which lost 2 bases and 0 bases, there was a span of 7 bases. CDR3 residues: CASSPVPANTGELFF. The CDR3 DNA sequence: TGTGCCAGCTCACCAGTGCCAGCGAACACCGGGGAGCTGTTTTTT.

This rearrangement joins TRBV6-2 or TRBV6-3 to TRBJ1-2, with D uncertain. The V end was cut by 4 bases, the J end by 7 bases, with 13 bases between. Germline V gene sequence: CDR1 MNHEY, CDR2 SVGEGT. There are 13 residues in the CDR3. The CDR3 DNA is TGTGCCAGCAGTTTGGGAACCGGGAGTGGCTACACCTTC. Translated, it gives CASSLGTGSGYTF.

The rearrangement uses TRBV24-1 and TRBJ2-6; D gene ambiguous. Germline V gives CDR1 KGHDR, CDR2 SFDVKD. V lost 2 bases to trimming and J lost 0 bases, with 13 bases between them. This CDR3 comprises 18 residues. DNA for the CDR3: TGTGCCACCAGTGATTCGGAGACGCGCTTCTCTGGGGCCAACGTCCTGACTTTC. Protein: CATSDSETRFSGANVLTF.

This clone was picked up one time. The chain combines TRBV18 with TRBJ1-1; the match to TRBD1 covers 8 bases. J lost 1 base, V lost 6 bases, and 19 bases had no gene match. Germline V gene data show CDR1 as KGHSH and CDR2 as LQKENI. The CDR3 length is 19 residues. The CDR3 protein is CASSTRLDRVNIGNTEAFF. CDR3 nucleotides: TGTGCCAGCTCGACCCGTCTGGACAGGGTCAATATAGGGAACACTGAAGCTTTCTTT. Full variable domain (outside the CDR3, taken from reference TRBV18 and TRBJ1-1): NAGVMQNPRHLVRRRGQEARLRCSPMKGHSHVYWYRQLPEEGLKFMVYLQKENIIDESGMPKERFSAEFPKEGPSILRIQQVVRGDSAAYFCASSTRLDRVNIGNTEAFFGQGTRLTVV.

V and J are TRBV30 and TRBJ1-2; 10 nucleotides match TRBD1. This CDR3 is built from 16 residues. Germline V CDR1 and CDR2: GTSNPN, SVGIG (reference sequence). V trimming: 0 bases; J trimming: 6 bases; junction bases outside the gene matches: 10. CDR3 bases: TGTGCCTGGAGTGTTTCCCGGGTCGGGACAGGGGATGGCTACACCTTC. This gives the protein CAWSVSRVGTGDGYTF.

The chain uses TRBV4-1 and TRBJ1-2; the match to TRBD1 covers 10 bases. The length of the CDR3 is 18 residues. Germline CDR1 and CDR2: MGHRA and YSYEKL. V lost 1 base to trimming and J lost 4 bases; unmatched junction nucleotides: 12. The CDR3 DNA sequence: TGCGCCAGCAGCCAAGTCGATGGACAGGGGGAACGATCCTATGGCTACACCTTC. Translated: CASSQVDGQGERSYGYTF.

The gene calls are TRBV7-8 and TRBJ1-1, with TRBD1 identical over 7 bases. Germline V gene lookup returns CDR1 SGHVS and CDR2 FQNEAQ. This CDR3 spans 16 amino acids. The V segment lost 1 base and the J segment 1 base; nucleotides outside the gene matches: 6. The CDR3 region has the DNA TGTGCCAGCAGCTTAGGGACGGCAGGGGGGAACACTGAAGCTTTCTTT. This sequence encodes CASSLGTAGGNTEAFF. The variable domain in full, with the rest retrieved from reference TRBV7-8 and TRBJ1-1, is GAGVSQSPRYKVAKRGQDVALRCDPISGHVSLFWYQQALGQGPEFLTYFQNEAQLDKSGLPSDRFFAERPEGSVSTLKIQRTQQEDSAVYLCASSLGTAGGNTEAFFGQGTRLTVV.

This sequence joins TRBV28 and TRBJ2-7; no firm D call. The CDR3 is 14 residues long. Deletions cut 3 bases from V and 5 bases from J, with 14 bases between. The germline V gene encodes CDR1 MDHEN and CDR2 SYDVKM. DNA of the CDR3: TGTGCCAGCAGTTTCCCGCCAGGAATACACGAGCAGTACTTC. This encodes CASSFPPGIHEQYF.

This clone was seen more than once but under ten times. The genes are TRBV9 and TRBJ2-5, with 8 bases matching TRBD2. With 0 bases clipped from V and 5 bases from J, the junction kept 6 bases outside the gene matches. The CDR3 covers 15 residues. Germline CDR1 reads SGDLS; CDR2 reads YYNGEE. The chain's CDR3 is CASSVGERESETQYF. In DNA form, the CDR3 reads TGTGCCAGCAGCGTAGGGGAGCGGGAGAGTGAGACCCAGTACTTC. The variable domain in full, with the rest retrieved from reference TRBV9 and TRBJ2-5, is DSGVTQTPKHLITATGQRVTLRCSPRSGDLSVYWYQQSLDQGLQFLIQYYNGEERAKGNILERFSAQQFPDLHSELNLSSLELGDSALYFCASSVGERESETQYFGPGTRLLVL.

This sequence joins TRBV12-3 or TRBV12-4 and TRBJ2-5; the D is unclear. The CDR3 totals 13 residues. V was pared by 3 bases and J by 4 bases, with 9 bases between. Here the CDR3 reads CASSLASVETQYF. CDR3 bases: TGTGCCAGCAGTTTGGCTAGTGTAGAGACCCAGTACTTC.

The chain has TRBV11-3 and TRBJ1-1; D unresolved. The CDR3 has 17 amino acids. V lost 0 bases, J lost 1 base, and 15 bases lay in between. Germline values: CDR1 SGHNT, CDR2 YENEEA. This CDR3 is CASSLDYRASPNTEAFF. The CDR3 DNA reads TGTGCCAGCAGCTTAGATTATAGAGCGTCCCCGAACACTGAAGCTTTCTTT.

The V gene is TRBV7-9, the J gene TRBJ1-5, with D possibly being TRBD1 (5 bases). V gave up 5 bases and J gave up 7 bases, with 15 bases separating them. Looked up from germline, CDR1 is SEHNR and CDR2 is FQNEAQ (reference sequence). This CDR3 has 14 residues. This CDR3 reads CASSHSTGEQPQHF. The CDR3 nucleotides read TGTGCCAGCAGCCATAGTACGGGGGAACAGCCCCAGCATTTT. Based on the CDR3 plus reference TRBV7-9 and TRBJ1-5, the full variable domain is DTGVSQNPRHKITKRGQNVTFRCDPISEHNRLYWYRQTLGQGPEFLTYFQNEAQLEKSRLLSDRFSAERPKGSFSTLEIQRTEQGDSAMYLCASSHSTGEQPQHFGDGTRLSIL.